These 7 T cell receptor beta chains were all obtained from the same sample, sequenced in a study of T cell responses to AZD1222 COVID-19 vaccine (dated by TCRdb to about 2021). The label giving this sample's time point can be read as: about 28 days (+/-7) after the second vaccine dose. The library was made by the immunoSEQ multiplex PCR assay. TCRdb carries this immuneACCESS record with in-frame sequences only. Its versions omit some clonotypes, under half of them owing to an unresolved V gene in the studies checked, with the rest unexplained. This sample comprises 90,000 to 110,000 clones, roughly 86% of them detected only once. Clones ranked in the top ten supply 4.4% of the sample. The specimen comprised peripheral blood, sampled 28 days after the second AZD1222 dose. Every receptor here comes from an adult who received the AZD1222 COVID-19 vaccine.

The rearrangement uses TRBV2 and TRBJ2-2, with 7 bases matching TRBD1. V shed 4 bases and J 5 bases; nucleotides not matched to a gene: 7. This CDR3 comprises 15 residues. CDR1 is SNHLY and CDR2 is FYNNEI in the germline V gene. The CDR3 region has the DNA TGTGCCAGCAGTGCCCGACAGGGCGGAACCGGGGAGCTGTTTTTT. Residues: CASSARQGGTGELFF.

This clone has a single count. The CDR3 region is CASSHLTGGGNTIYF. In DNA, the CDR3 is TGTGCCAGCAGCCACCTGACAGGGGGAGGAAACACCATATATTTT. The chain combines TRBV3-1 (or the pseudogene TRBV3-2) with TRBJ1-3, with 9 nucleotides matching TRBD1. This CDR3 region has 15 residues. Germline CDR1 reads LGHDT; CDR2 reads YNNKEL (reference sequence). V lost 3 bases to trimming and J lost 4 bases; unmatched junction nucleotides: 4.

This clone appeared a single time. The rearrangement links TRBV2 to TRBJ2-1, with D unclear. The CDR3 extends over 10 amino acids. Trimming stripped 7 bases from V and 9 bases from J, with 7 bases between. CDR1 SNHLY and CDR2 FYNNEI come from the germline V gene. CDR3 DNA: TGTGCCAGCATAGGTCTTGAGCAGTTCTTC. Encoded protein: CASIGLEQFF.

The chain is built from TRBV5-6 and TRBJ1-2; 7 bases fit TRBD1. Germline CDR1 reads SGHDT; CDR2 reads YYEEEE. J gave up 5 bases and V 3 bases, and 16 bases lay outside the gene matches. The CDR3 loop spans 17 amino acids. The CDR3 sequence is CASSSTGTATIVYGYTF. CDR3 sequence (DNA): TGTGCCAGCAGCTCAACCGGGACAGCGACTATAGTATATGGCTACACCTTC.

V is TRBV5-6 and J is TRBJ1-2; possible D gene TRBD1, 6 bases. Germline assignment: CDR1 SGHDT and CDR2 YYEEEE. Trimming removed 5 bases at V and 4 bases at J, with 12 bases between. This CDR3 has 13 amino acids. CDR3 sequence: CASSSQGTYGYTF. Here the CDR3 DNA reads TGTGCCAGCAGTTCTCAGGGGACCTATGGCTACACCTTC. The full variable domain, with the rest looked up from reference TRBV5-6 and TRBJ1-2, is DAGVTQSPTHLIKTRGQQVTLRCSPKSGHDTVSWYQQALGQGPQFIFQYYEEEERQRGNFPDRFSGHQFPNYSSELNVNALLLGDSALYLCASSSQGTYGYTFGSGTRLTVV.

This chain connects TRBV3-1 (or the pseudogene TRBV3-2) to TRBJ1-5; no reliable D call. The CDR3 has 12 amino acids. Trimming stripped 6 bases from V and 3 bases from J, with 6 bases between. CDR1 is LGHDT, CDR2 YNNKEL, per germline (reference sequence). CDR3 amino acids: CASSLNNQPQHF. CDR3 nucleotides: TGTGCCAGCAGTCTTAACAATCAGCCCCAGCATTTT.

This sequence joins TRBV7-2 and TRBJ2-1, with 9 bases lining up with TRBD2. CDR1 SGHTA and CDR2 FQGNSA come from the germline V gene. This CDR3 has 15 amino acids. V lost 4 bases, J lost 2 bases, and 3 bases stayed unmatched. CDR3 sequence (DNA): TGTGCCAGCAGCTCGGCGGGGGGGCCCTACAATGAGCAGTTCTTC. It codes for CASSSAGGPYNEQFF.